The T cell receptor (beta chain) under discussion was sequenced for a study of cytomegalovirus exposure and HLA in healthy donors. The PCR contained 60 Vbeta and 13 Jbeta primers. Libraries were prepared by immunoSEQ multiplex PCR; TCRdb keeps only in-frame clonotypes and omits some of them. The data hold about 130,000 clones, with roughly 80% observed a single time. This clone was counted a few times. The CDR3 totals 16 residues. Trimming took 3 bases from V and 0 from J, leaving 15 bases between them. Germline-derived CDR1 and CDR2 are SGHRS and YFSETQ. This clonotype was obtained from a female donor in good health and CMV-seronegative. This sequence joins TRBV5-1 and TRBJ1-1; weak D call: TRBD1 (5 bases). Input material: PBMCs. The CDR3 region has the DNA TGCGCCAGCAGCTCATATCACTCACAGGTGAACACTGAAGCTTTCTTT. It encodes CASSSYHSQVNTEAFF.